This is a list of T cell receptor beta chains from one sample in a study of blood T cell repertoires in COVID-19. The table came from immunoSEQ multiplex PCR; TCRdb's copy has only in-frame clones and leaves some out. The sample has 200,000 to 250,000 clones; 90% are singletons. Input material: PBMCs or T cells enriched from blood (not recorded which). These TCRs come from a man aged 25-45 years who had been exposed to COVID-19. Each CDR3 is given with its conserved first and last residue. A D gene is named only where the DNA matches it firmly. A row's size may be missing; if present it is once, few, many or a size class.

V,D,J,length,size,DNA,CDR3
TRBV30,TRBD1,TRBJ2-7,16,few,TGTGCCTGGAGTGTGTTCACCACAGGGGGGTGGGACGAGCAGTACTTC,CAWSVFTTGGWDEQYF
TRBV6-1,NA,TRBJ1-1,14,few,TGTGCCAGCAGTGAAGCGCAGGGGTTGACTGAAGCTTTCTTT,CASSEAQGLTEAFF
TRBV6-1,NA,TRBJ1-3,16,NA,TGTGCCAGCAGTGGAGAAGCGGCCCTCTCTGGAAACACCATATATTTT,CASSGEAALSGNTIYF
TRBV18,TRBD1,TRBJ1-2,14,few,TGTGCCAGCTCGCTCTTTGACAGGGGGAACGGCTACACCTTC,CASSLFDRGNGYTF
TRBV5-4,TRBD2,TRBJ2-3,17,NA,TGTGCCAGCAGCTTGGCGGTAGCGGGGGGGCTCACAGATACGCAGTATTTT,CASSLAVAGGLTDTQYF
TRBV5-1,TRBD1,TRBJ2-3,14,NA,TGCGCCAGCAGCTCCAGGGGGAGCATGGATACGCAGTATTTT,CASSSRGSMDTQYF
TRBV2,NA,TRBJ2-1,13,NA,TGTGCCATCTTCGAAGACTCTACTGATGAGCAGTTCTTC,CAIFEDSTDEQFF
TRBV6-4,NA,TRBJ1-1,13,few,TGTGCCAGCAGTGTAGGTTCGGGGACTGAAGCTTTCTTT,CASSVGSGTEAFF
TRBV7-9,TRBD1,TRBJ2-1,16,NA,TGTGCCAGCAGCTTTCTCGACAGGGTTGACCTACCCGAGCAGTTCTTC,CASSFLDRVDLPEQFF
TRBV27,TRBD1,TRBJ1-1,17,NA,TGTGCCACCCACCCCGGGACAGGGGTCAGCTCGAACACTGAAGCTTTCTTT,CATHPGTGVSSNTEAFF
TRBV15,TRBD2,TRBJ2-5,17,NA,TGTGCCACCAGCAGAGGAGGCGGGGGGGCAGTCCGAGAGACCCAGTACTTC,CATSRGGGGAVRETQYF
TRBV5-1,NA,TRBJ1-4,14,NA,TGCGCCAGCAGCCCCGGGGGACCTAATGAAAAACTGTTTTTT,CASSPGGPNEKLFF
TRBV5-1,TRBD2,TRBJ2-5,15,NA,TGCGCCAGCAGCCATTCGCGGGGGGGCCAAGAGACCCAGTACTTC,CASSHSRGGQETQYF
TRBV18,NA,TRBJ1-1,15,NA,TGTGCCAGCTCACCGGTCCCGGAGGGGCTCTCTGAAGCTTTCTTT,CASSPVPEGLSEAFF
TRBV7-3,NA,TRBJ2-1,16,NA,TGTGCCAGCAGCTTAAATGGGGGCCATGGGATGAGTGAGCAGTTCTTC,CASSLNGGHGMSEQFF
TRBV12-5,NA,TRBJ1-1,14,NA,TGTGCTACGAGGGGGGGGCAGATTAACACTGAAGCTTTCTTT,CATRGGQINTEAFF
TRBV13,NA,TRBJ1-2,12,NA,TGTGCCAGCAGCTTAACCCCAGGGGGCTACACCTTC,CASSLTPGGYTF
TRBV7-9,NA,TRBJ2-7,16,NA,TGTGCCAGCAGCTTTCCTGACAGCGAGAGCTCCTACGAGCAGTACTTC,CASSFPDSESSYEQYF
TRBV7-7,NA,TRBJ1-3,13,NA,TGTGCCAGCAGCTCGTCCCCTGGAAACACCATATATTTT,CASSSSPGNTIYF
TRBV6-2/TRBV6-3,NA,TRBJ2-3,13,many,TGTGCCAGCAGTTACCGGGACACGGATACGCAGTATTTT,CASSYRDTDTQYF
TRBV7-2,TRBD1,TRBJ1-1,14,NA,TGTGCCAGCAGCTTTCAACAGGGGGACTCGACGGCTTTCTTT,CASSFQQGDSTAFF
TRBV5-1,NA,TRBJ1-3,15,NA,TGCGCCAGCAGCTTGTCCGGGAGTTCTGGAAACACCATATATTTT,CASSLSGSSGNTIYF
TRBV20-1,NA,TRBJ2-5,10,NA,TGCAGTGGTAGGCGGGAGACCCAGTACTTC,CSGRRETQYF
TRBV19,NA,TRBJ1-2,14,NA,TGTGCCAGTAGACCTCAGACAGGTCGGAGCGGCTACACCTTC,CASRPQTGRSGYTF
TRBV4-1,NA,TRBJ1-5,17,NA,TGCGCCAGCAGCCAAGAGCCGTCGGCAGGTCGGTATCAGCCCCAGCATTTT,CASSQEPSAGRYQPQHF
TRBV11-3,NA,TRBJ2-5,14,NA,TGTGCCAGCAGCACCGGGACACCCCAAGAGACCCAGTACTTC,CASSTGTPQETQYF
TRBV6-2/TRBV6-3,NA,TRBJ2-7,17,NA,TGTGCCAGCAGTTACGATAGGGGTCAATACGGACATTACGAGCAGTACTTC,CASSYDRGQYGHYEQYF
TRBV21-1,NA,TRBJ2-3,23,NA,TGTGCCAGCAGCAAAGTTCAAAGACTTAAGACTAGCGGGGGGGTCCCCTTCCCAGATACGCAGTATTTT,CASSKVQRLKTSGGVPFPDTQYF
TRBV7-8,NA,TRBJ1-4,14,NA,TGTGCCAGCAGCTTAGATAGGCCAGGTGAAAAACTGTTTTTT,CASSLDRPGEKLFF
TRBV5-4,TRBD2,TRBJ2-7,14,NA,TGTGCCAGCAGCACTCCCTCCGGCGGGAGGGAGCAGTACTTC,CASSTPSGGREQYF
TRBV5-1,TRBD1,TRBJ2-7,14,NA,TGCGCCAGCAGAATGCCGGGACAGGGCTACGAGCAGTACTTC,CASRMPGQGYEQYF
TRBV18,NA,TRBJ2-7,11,once,TGTGCCAGCTCACCTAACTACGAGCAGTACTTC,CASSPNYEQYF
TRBV18,NA,TRBJ2-7,12,once,TGTGCCAGCTCCCCGGAGCGGTACGAGCAGTACTTC,CASSPERYEQYF
TRBV3-1/TRBV3-2,TRBD2,TRBJ2-1,14,NA,TGTGCCAGCGGCCTTCGGGGGGTTGGCAATGAGCAGTTCTTC,CASGLRGVGNEQFF
TRBV5-6,NA,TRBJ1-1,14,NA,TGTGCCAGCAGCTTACCGGGAGAGAACACTGAAGCTTTCTTT,CASSLPGENTEAFF
TRBV29-1,TRBD1,TRBJ1-1,12,NA,TGCAGCGTTGAAGGACAGGGGGATGAAGCTTTCTTT,CSVEGQGDEAFF
TRBV19,NA,TRBJ1-1,13,NA,TGTGCCAGTAATCCCGTTGGGGCTCCAGAAACTTTCTTT,CASNPVGAPETFF
TRBV6-4,TRBD1,TRBJ1-5,18,NA,TGTGCCAGCAGGGGCCCAGGGACAGTGGCTCTATCCGATCAGCCCCAGCATTTT,CASRGPGTVALSDQPQHF
TRBV19,NA,TRBJ1-2,14,NA,TGTGCCAGTAGGAGGAACAGGGACGACTATGGCTACACCTTC,CASRRNRDDYGYTF
TRBV9,NA,TRBJ1-6,14,NA,TGTGCCAGCAGCGTAGATAGGGGTGATTCACCCCTCCACTTT,CASSVDRGDSPLHF
TRBV5-1,TRBD1,TRBJ2-2,16,NA,TGCGCCAGCAGCTTGGGGACAGGGGGCAACACCGGGGAGCTGTTTTTT,CASSLGTGGNTGELFF
TRBV5-4,TRBD1,TRBJ1-2,15,NA,TGTGCCAGCAGCTCCACCCGGGACAGGGGGATTGGCTACACCTTC,CASSSTRDRGIGYTF
TRBV14,NA,TRBJ1-5,13,NA,TGTGCCAGCAGCCAATATCAAGCACAGCCCCAGCATTTT,CASSQYQAQPQHF
TRBV6-5,TRBD2,TRBJ2-5,15,NA,TGTGCCAGCAGTAAGCAAGCGGGGTTCCAAGAGACCCAGTACTTC,CASSKQAGFQETQYF
TRBV3-1/TRBV3-2,NA,TRBJ1-1,15,NA,TGTGCCAGCAGCCAACGCTTGGGGGGAATCACTGAAGCTTTCTTT,CASSQRLGGITEAFF
TRBV5-1,TRBD1,TRBJ1-1,16,once,TGCGCCAGCAGCTCCGGACAGGGAATACTGCACACTGAAGCTTTCTTT,CASSSGQGILHTEAFF
TRBV4-3,TRBD2,TRBJ2-1,17,once,TGCGCCAGCAGCCAAGAGTGGGAGTTGGGGGGGGTAAATGAGCAGTTCTTC,CASSQEWELGGVNEQFF
TRBV27,NA,TRBJ1-2,11,NA,TGTGCCAGCACCGACGGTAGCGGCTACACCTTC,CASTDGSGYTF
TRBV10-3,NA,TRBJ1-4,13,NA,TGTGCCATCAGCAGACAGGATAATGAAAAACTGTTTTTT,CAISRQDNEKLFF
TRBV6-2/TRBV6-3,NA,TRBJ2-2,14,NA,TGTGCCAGCAGTGCCGACTACCACACCGGGGAGCTGTTTTTT,CASSADYHTGELFF
TRBV4-3,TRBD2,TRBJ2-7,16,NA,TGCGCCAGCAGCCAAGATCTTGGCGGGGGTTCCTACGAGCAGTACTTC,CASSQDLGGGSYEQYF
TRBV5-1,TRBD1,TRBJ1-2,14,NA,TGCGCCAGCAGCTTGGTGGGACAGGTAGAAGGCTACACCTTC,CASSLVGQVEGYTF
TRBV7-2,NA,TRBJ1-6,14,NA,TGTGCCAGCAGGGTCAGCTCCTATAATTCACCCCTCCACTTT,CASRVSSYNSPLHF
TRBV30,NA,TRBJ1-1,12,NA,TGTGCCTGGACCAGATTGAACACTGAAGCTTTCTTT,CAWTRLNTEAFF
TRBV4-1,TRBD2,TRBJ2-4,17,NA,TGCGCCAGCAGCCAAGAGCGTCTCGGCGGGGGAAAAAACATTCAGTACTTC,CASSQERLGGGKNIQYF